Given below is one TCR beta chain in context. The antigen remains undetermined. The record originates from a study of T cell responses to AZD1222 COVID-19 vaccine. Findings and limits, study-wide: Most donors were white British, females outnumbered males, and clonal diversity was possibly underestimated. Baseline serology detected seropositivity in only six AZD1222 recipients. Spike was spanned by vaccine-associated CD4 TCRs, with dominance at 160-218 and 743-854.

TCRdb's copy holds only in-frame clones and misses some; the assay was immunoSEQ multiplex PCR. The table shows under 110,000 clones, with roughly 87% occurring only once. CDR3 length: 12 amino acids. V was clipped by 5 bases and J by 2 bases, with 4 bases between them. The sample consisted of peripheral blood, taken 28 days after the second AZD1222 dose. This clonotype originated in an adult who received the AZD1222 COVID-19 vaccine. The J gene is TRBJ1-5, the V gene TRBV12-3 or TRBV12-4; D gene unclear. The CDR3 DNA reads as TGTGCCAGCAGTCCCGGCAATCAGCCCCAGCATTTT. Amino acids: CASSPGNQPQHF.